This T cell receptor (beta chain) came from a study of T-cell memory formation after mild COVID-19. About the research overall: For the most part, TCR clusters were specific to one donor.

Study-wide points: Clones that contracted clustered mainly in CM and EM if CD4+ and in EMRA if CD8+. The study detected some responding clones in pre-infection memory, suggesting cross-reactive memory joined.

This clonotype was counted between two and nine times. The antigen is undetermined. TCR alpha and TCR beta cDNA libraries carrying sample barcodes and UMIs came from 5'RACE with constant-segment primers. TCRdb passed the 5' RACE reads through MiXCR, listing each CDR3 protein once. The data contain 550,000 to 600,000 distinct CDR3 sequences, roughly a sixth of them singletons. The sequence derives from an adult woman who had mild COVID-19 (a few samples of this study predate the infection). Cell type and time point are not known. Material: PBMCs or a T cell subset sorted from them (not recorded which).

CDR3 nucleotide sequence: TGTGCCAGCAGTTTTACGGGACAGGGGCAGCCCCAGCATTTT. This codes for CASSFTGQGQPQHF. This chain connects TRBV12-3 or TRBV12-4 to TRBJ1-5; 10 bases align to TRBD1. This CDR3 region has 14 residues. V was pared by 3 bases and J by 7 bases, with 3 bases of the junction left unmatched.